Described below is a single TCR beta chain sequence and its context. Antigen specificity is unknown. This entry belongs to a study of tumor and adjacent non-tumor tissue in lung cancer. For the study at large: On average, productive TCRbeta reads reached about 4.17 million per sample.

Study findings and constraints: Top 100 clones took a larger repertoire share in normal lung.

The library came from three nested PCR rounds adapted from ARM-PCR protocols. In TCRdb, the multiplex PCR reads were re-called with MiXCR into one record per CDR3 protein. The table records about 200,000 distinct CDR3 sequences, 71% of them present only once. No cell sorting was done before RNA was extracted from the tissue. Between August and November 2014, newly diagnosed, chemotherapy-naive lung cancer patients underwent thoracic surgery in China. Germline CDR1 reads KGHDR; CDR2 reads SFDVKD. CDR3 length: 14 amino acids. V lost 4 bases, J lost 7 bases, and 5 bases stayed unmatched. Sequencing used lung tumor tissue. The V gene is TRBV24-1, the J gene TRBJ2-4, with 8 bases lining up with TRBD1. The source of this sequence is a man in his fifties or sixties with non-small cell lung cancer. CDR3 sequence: CATSETDRANIQYF. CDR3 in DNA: TGTGCCACCAGTGAAACGGACAGGGCGAACATTCAGTACTTC.